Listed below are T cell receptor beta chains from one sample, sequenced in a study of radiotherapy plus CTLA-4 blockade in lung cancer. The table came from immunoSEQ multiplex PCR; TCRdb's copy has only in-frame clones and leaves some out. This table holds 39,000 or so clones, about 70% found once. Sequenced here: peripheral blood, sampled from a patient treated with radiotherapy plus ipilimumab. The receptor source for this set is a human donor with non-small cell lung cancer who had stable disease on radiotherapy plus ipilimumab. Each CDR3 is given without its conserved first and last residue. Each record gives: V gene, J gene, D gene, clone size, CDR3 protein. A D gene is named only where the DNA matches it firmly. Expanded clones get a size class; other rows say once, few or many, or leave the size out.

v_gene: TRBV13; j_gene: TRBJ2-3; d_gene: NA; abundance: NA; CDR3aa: ASSLLRDLSGADTQY
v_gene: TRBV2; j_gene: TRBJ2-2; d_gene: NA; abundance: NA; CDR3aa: ASSEKHHQDLRNTGELF
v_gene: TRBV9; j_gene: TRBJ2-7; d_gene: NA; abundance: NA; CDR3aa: ASSANPSTGLQAYEQY
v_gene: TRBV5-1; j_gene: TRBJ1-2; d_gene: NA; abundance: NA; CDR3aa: ASSSSGTAYGYT
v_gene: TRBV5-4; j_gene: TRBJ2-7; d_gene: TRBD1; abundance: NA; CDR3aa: ASSPGQDEQY
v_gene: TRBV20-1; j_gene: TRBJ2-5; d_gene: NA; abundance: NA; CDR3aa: SARDQETQY
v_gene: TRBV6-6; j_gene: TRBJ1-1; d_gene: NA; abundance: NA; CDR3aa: ASSFMVSNTEAF
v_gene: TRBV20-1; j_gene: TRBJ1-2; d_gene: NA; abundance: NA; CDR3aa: SARTLRGYT
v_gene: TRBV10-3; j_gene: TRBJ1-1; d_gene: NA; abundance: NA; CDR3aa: AISDSVRGGGAF
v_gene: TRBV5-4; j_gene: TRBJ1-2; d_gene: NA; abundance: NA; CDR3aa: ASSLGQRGYT
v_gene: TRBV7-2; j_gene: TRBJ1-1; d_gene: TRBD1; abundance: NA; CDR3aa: ASSLINPTGRTEAF
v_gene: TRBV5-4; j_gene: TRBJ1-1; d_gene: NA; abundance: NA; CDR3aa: ASSRGVQTNTEAF
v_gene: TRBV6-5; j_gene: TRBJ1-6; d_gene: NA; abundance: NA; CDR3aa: ASIMGNSPLH
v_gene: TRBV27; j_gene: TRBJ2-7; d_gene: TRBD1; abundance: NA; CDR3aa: ASSLTGGRYEQY
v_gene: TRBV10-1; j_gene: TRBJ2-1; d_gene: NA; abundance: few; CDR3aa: ASSVGGNEQF
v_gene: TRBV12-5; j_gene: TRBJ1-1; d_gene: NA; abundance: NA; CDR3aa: ASGSDSRARGTEAF
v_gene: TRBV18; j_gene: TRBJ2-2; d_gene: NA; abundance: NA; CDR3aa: ASSLRPDPGELF
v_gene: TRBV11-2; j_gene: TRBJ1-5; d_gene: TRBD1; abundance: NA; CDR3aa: ASSQGSGGFNQPQH
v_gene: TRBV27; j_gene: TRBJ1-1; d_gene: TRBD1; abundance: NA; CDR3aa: ASRKTGTTEAF
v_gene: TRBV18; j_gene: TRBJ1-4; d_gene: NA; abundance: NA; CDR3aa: ASSPSRDPNEKLF
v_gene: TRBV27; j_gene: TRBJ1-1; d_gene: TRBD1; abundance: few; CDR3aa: ASLPQGALGHEAF
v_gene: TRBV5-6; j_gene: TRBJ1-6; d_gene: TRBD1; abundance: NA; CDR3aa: ASSYNRGDSPLH
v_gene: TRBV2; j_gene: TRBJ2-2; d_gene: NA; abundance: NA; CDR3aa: ASSQIQVPGELF
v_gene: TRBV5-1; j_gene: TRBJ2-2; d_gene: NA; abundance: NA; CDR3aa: ASNEGGHGELF
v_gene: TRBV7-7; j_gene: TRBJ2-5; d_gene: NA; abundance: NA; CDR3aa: ASSQGQETQY
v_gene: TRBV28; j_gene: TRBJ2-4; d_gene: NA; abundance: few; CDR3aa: ASSLDVKNIQY
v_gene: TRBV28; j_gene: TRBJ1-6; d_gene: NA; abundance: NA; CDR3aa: ASSSYGQRALH